A selection of T cell receptor beta chains follows, all from one sample in a study of cytomegalovirus exposure and HLA in healthy donors. Profiled with immunoSEQ multiplex PCR; TCRdb holds only in-frame clones, not every one. The sample shows roughly 280,000 clones, around 66% of them seen only once. Sequencing was performed on PBMCs. The receptor set was obtained from a female donor in good health and CMV-seronegative. The CDR3 runs from the conserved cysteine through the conserved F or W. D genes are given only for firm matches. Rows give clone size only sometimes, using once, few, many, or a class for an expanded clone.

V	D	J	size	DNA	CDR3
TRBV6-1	TRBD1	TRBJ1-1	NA	TGCGCCAGCAGGGAAAACAGGGGGCCGGGATGGAACACTGAAGCTTTCTTT	CASRENRGPGWNTEAFF
TRBV5-5	TRBD2	TRBJ2-3	NA	TGTGCCAGCAGTCGTGGACTAGCGGGGGGCACAGATACGCAGTATTTT	CASSRGLAGGTDTQYF
TRBV5-4	NA	TRBJ2-5	NA	TGTGCCAGCAGCTTGGACAGGGGAGGACCGGGGACCCAGTACTTC	CASSLDRGGPGTQYF
TRBV28	NA	TRBJ2-7	once	TGTGCCAGCAGTTCCTCGGGACTTTCATACGAGCAGTACTTC	CASSSSGLSYEQYF
TRBV28	NA	TRBJ2-5	NA	TGTGCCAGCGGATTTCAGGGGGGACGAGAGACCCAGTACTTC	CASGFQGGRETQYF
TRBV18	NA	TRBJ1-2	NA	TGTGCCAGCTCACCCGGACAGACAGATGGCTACACCTTC	CASSPGQTDGYTF
TRBV5-1	TRBD1	TRBJ1-2	NA	TGCGCCAGCAGCTTCAATACAGGGGGCTCGGGCTATGGCTACACCTTC	CASSFNTGGSGYGYTF
TRBV18	TRBD2	TRBJ2-1	NA	TGTGCCAGCTCACCCAGACTAGCGGGTTACAATGAGCAGTTCTTC	CASSPRLAGYNEQFF
TRBV28	TRBD1	TRBJ1-2	NA	TGTGCCAGCAGTTTATCCCGGGACAGGGGTGGCTACACCTTC	CASSLSRDRGGYTF
TRBV14	TRBD1	TRBJ2-7	NA	TGTGCCAGCAGCATGAGACAGGGGGTCACCTACGAGCAGTACTTC	CASSMRQGVTYEQYF
TRBV6-1	TRBD1	TRBJ1-1	NA	TGTGCCGGAAGAACGGACAGGGCCTCTGAAGCTTTCTTT	CAGRTDRASEAFF
TRBV28	TRBD1	TRBJ1-2	NA	TGTGCCAGCAGTCCCCCGTCGGGGACAGGGGCCCATGGCTACACCTTC	CASSPPSGTGAHGYTF
TRBV28	NA	TRBJ1-2	NA	TGTGCCACCCAAAGCACCAGTGGAGGGTTCTATGGCTACACCTTC	CATQSTSGGFYGYTF
TRBV9	NA	TRBJ1-2	once	TGTGCCAGCAGCGTAGCGTCGGGTGCGGGCTCAAACTATGGCTACACCTTC	CASSVASGAGSNYGYTF
TRBV21-1	NA	TRBJ2-3	NA	TGTGCCAGCAGCCGGGACACAGATACGCAGTATTTT	CASSRDTDTQYF
TRBV5-6	TRBD2	TRBJ2-7	NA	TGTGCCAGCAGCCGGGACTATGGCTACGAGCAGTACTTC	CASSRDYGYEQYF
TRBV19	NA	TRBJ1-2	few	TGTGCCAGTAGTCTTTCAGGGCTTGGCTACACCTTC	CASSLSGLGYTF
TRBV7-9	TRBD2	TRBJ2-4	few	TGTGCCAGCAGCTCTACTAGCGGAGTAGCCAAAAACATTCAGTACTTC	CASSSTSGVAKNIQYF
TRBV5-8	NA	TRBJ2-1	NA	TGTGCCAGCAGCTTGGTGGGGGGAAACAATGAGCAGTTCTTC	CASSLVGGNNEQFF
TRBV9	NA	TRBJ1-4	NA	TGTGCCAGCGGCCTCAATGAAAAACTGTTTTTT	CASGLNEKLFF
TRBV28	TRBD1	TRBJ2-3	NA	TGTGCCAGCAGTCTCCCGGGACAGGGCACAGATACGCAGTATTTT	CASSLPGQGTDTQYF
TRBV28	NA	TRBJ1-5	NA	TGTGCCAGCAGCCAACTCGATGGGGGGATTGGCAATCAGCCCCAGCATTTT	CASSQLDGGIGNQPQHF
TRBV9	NA	TRBJ2-2	NA	TGTGCCAGCAGCAGGAGTGGCGACACCGGGGAGCTGTTTTTT	CASSRSGDTGELFF
TRBV11-2	TRBD2	TRBJ2-7	NA	TGTGCCAGCAGCTTAGGGGCGGGGGGTCGAGGCGAGCAGTACTTC	CASSLGAGGRGEQYF
TRBV7-8	TRBD1	TRBJ2-7	NA	TGTGCCAGCAGCTCCGGACAGGTGGACGAGCAGTACTTC	CASSSGQVDEQYF
TRBV5-1	NA	TRBJ2-3	NA	TGCGCCAGCAGCTCAGGGACTGCAGATACGCAGTATTTT	CASSSGTADTQYF
TRBV7-6	TRBD1	TRBJ2-6	NA	TGTGCCAGCAGCTTATTGGGGACAGCATCCTCTGGGGCCAACGTCCTGACTTTC	CASSLLGTASSGANVLTF
TRBV10-3	TRBD2	TRBJ2-2	few	TGTGCCATCGGCCGGGGGACTAGTCAGGGCGGGGAGCTGTTTTTT	CAIGRGTSQGGELFF
TRBV27	TRBD2	TRBJ2-3	NA	TGTGCCAGCAGTTTATCGGTGGGAGGGACAGATACGCAGTATTTT	CASSLSVGGTDTQYF
TRBV7-8	NA	TRBJ1-5	NA	TGTGCCAGTCAGGGGATGAGGAATCAGCCCCAGCATTTT	CASQGMRNQPQHF
TRBV29-1	TRBD2	TRBJ2-2	NA	TGCAGCGTTGGGACTAGCGGGAACACCGGGGAGCTGTTTTTT	CSVGTSGNTGELFF